A single sample gave rise to the 30 T cell receptor beta chains below, sequenced in a study of blood T cell repertoires in COVID-19. Clones were read by immunoSEQ multiplex PCR, and TCRdb kept only the in-frame ones, dropping some. The sample contains some 130,000 clones, 80% to 90% of which appear only once. The sample was peripheral blood. The receptors shown here come from a man between 60 and 75 years old with COVID-19, enrolled during active disease.

The gene calls are TRBV9 and TRBJ2-7, with D perhaps matching TRBD2 (6 bases). The CDR3 consists of 16 residues. Germline V lookup: CDR1 SGDLS, CDR2 YYNGEE. V shed 6 bases and J shed 2 bases, with 21 bases lying between them. This CDR3 reads CASIPSRGTVTYEQYF. The CDR3 bases are TGTGCCAGCATCCCCTCCCGCGGGACGGTTACCTACGAGCAGTACTTC. Full variable domain (outside the CDR3, taken from reference TRBV9 and TRBJ2-7): DSGVTQTPKHLITATGQRVTLRCSPRSGDLSVYWYQQSLDQGLQFLIQYYNGEERAKGNILERFSAQQFPDLHSELNLSSLELGDSALYFCASIPSRGTVTYEQYFGPGTRLTVT.

This chain connects TRBV5-5 to TRBJ1-1; D may be TRBD1 (5 bases). The CDR3 has 12 residues. Germline lookup yields CDR1 SGHKS and CDR2 YYEKEE (reference sequence). Trimming removed 6 bases at V and 5 bases at J, with 11 bases between. DNA of the CDR3: TGTGCCAGCACCATATCAGGGACTGAAGCTTTCTTT. Translation: CASTISGTEAFF.

A note on this clone: One end of the junction fails to match germline, which may point to a read error. This chain links TRBV12-5 with TRBJ1-5; 12 positions match TRBD1. The CDR3 is 15 residues long. Germline V gene sequence: CDR1 LGHNT, CDR2 FRNRAP. The CDR3 spells CASGLGQGARQPQHF. Written as DNA, the CDR3 is TGTGCTAGTGGCTTGGGACAGGGGGCCCGGCAGCCCCAGCATTTT.

The chain couples TRBV5-1 to TRBJ2-2; tentative D call: TRBD2 (6 bases). The germline V and J ends were trimmed by 6 bases and 0 bases, with 9 bases remaining between them. Germline V gene lookup returns CDR1 SGHRS and CDR2 YFSETQ. The CDR3 loop spans 14 amino acids. CDR3 protein: CASTGLANTGELFF. The CDR3 DNA is TGCGCCAGCACGGGACTTGCGAACACCGGGGAGCTGTTTTTT.

The J gene is TRBJ2-3, the V gene TRBV5-1; 10 nucleotides agree with TRBD2. Germline V gene sequence: CDR1 SGHRS, CDR2 YFSETQ. V was clipped by 4 bases and J by 1 base; unmatched bases: 12. The CDR3 sequence is 18 residues long. This chain's CDR3 is CASSAGGASGGRTDTQYF. The CDR3 region has the DNA TGCGCCAGCAGCGCTGGCGGGGCTAGCGGGGGTCGCACAGATACGCAGTATTTT.

V usage is TRBV7-2 and J usage is TRBJ2-7; D gene ambiguous. Looked up from germline, CDR1 is SGHTA and CDR2 is FQGNSA. The CDR3 consists of 12 residues. V was pared by 0 bases and J by 5 bases, with 5 bases between. CDR3 residues: CASSLARNEQYF. In DNA form, the CDR3 reads TGTGCCAGCAGCTTAGCCAGGAACGAGCAGTACTTC. The full variable domain, its missing parts supplied by reference TRBV7-2 and TRBJ2-7, is GAGVSQSPSNKVTEKGKDVELRCDPISGHTALYWYRQSLGQGLEFLIYFQGNSAPDKSGLPSDRFSAERTGGSVSTLTIQRTQQEDSAVYLCASSLARNEQYFGPGTRLTVT.

The chain recombines TRBV18 with TRBJ1-5, with 10 nucleotides matching TRBD1. The CDR3 is 17 amino acids. Germline V gene data show CDR1 as KGHSH and CDR2 as LQKENI. V lost 1 base and J lost 0; bases outside the gene matches: 3. As DNA, the CDR3 is TGTGCCAGCTCACCACTTGGGACAGGGGTTAGCAATCAGCCCCAGCATTTT. Protein: CASSPLGTGVSNQPQHF.

Concerning this clone itself: Other DNA sequences in the sample encode the same CDR3. This rearrangement joins TRBV5-1 to TRBJ1-1; 9 bases are shared with TRBD1. The V segment lost 4 bases and the J segment 5 bases; nucleotides outside the gene matches: 6. The germline CDR1 and CDR2 sequences are SGHRS and YFSETQ. The CDR3 has 14 amino acids. DNA of the CDR3: TGCGCCAGCAGCCGTGGACAGGGGAATACTGAAGCTTTCTTT. This translates into CASSRGQGNTEAFF.

The V and J genes are TRBV18 and TRBJ1-6; D gene uncertain. CDR3 length: 16 residues. Germline CDR1 and CDR2: KGHSH and LQKENI. The V gene lost 0 bases and the J gene lost 8 bases, with 14 bases spanning the gap. The CDR3 region has the DNA TGTGCCAGCTCACCACCGCGGGCAGGTAGTCATTCACCCCTCCACTTT. Its protein product is CASSPPRAGSHSPLHF.

This clone was seen only once. The chain has TRBV28 and TRBJ1-2; D unclear. The CDR3 contains 12 residues. Trimming removed 5 bases from V and 2 bases from J, with 6 bases in between. CDR1 and CDR2 from the germline V gene are MDHEN and SYDVKM. The DNA of the CDR3 is TGTGCCAGCAGTCTTTTAAACTATGGCTACACCTTC. Translating it yields CASSLLNYGYTF.

The chain uses TRBV5-1 and TRBJ1-2, with 7 bases lining up with TRBD1. CDR3 length: 14 amino acids. Germline V gives CDR1 SGHRS, CDR2 YFSETQ. With 2 bases clipped from V and 0 bases from J, the junction kept 1 base outside the gene matches. The DNA for the CDR3 is TGCGCCAGCAGCTTCGGGACAGCTAACTATGGCTACACCTTC. It codes for CASSFGTANYGYTF.

In this sample, this clone turned up once. The V call is TRBV5-1, the J call TRBJ2-1, with 8 bases aligning to TRBD1. There are 18 residues in the CDR3. Germline loops: CDR1 SGHRS, CDR2 YFSETQ. V shed 4 bases, J shed 0 bases, and the junction held 12 bases outside the gene matches. This CDR3 is CASSRRQGSPSSYNEQFF. The CDR3 DNA is TGCGCCAGCAGCCGAAGACAGGGGTCCCCAAGCTCCTACAATGAGCAGTTCTTC. The full variable domain, with the rest looked up from reference TRBV5-1 and TRBJ2-1, is KAGVTQTPRYLIKTRGQQVTLSCSPISGHRSVSWYQQTPGQGLQFLFEYFSETQRNKGNFPGRFSGRQFSNSRSEMNVSTLELGDSALYLCASSRRQGSPSSYNEQFFGPGTRLTVL.

This sequence joins TRBV24-1 and TRBJ2-7; perhaps TRBD1 as D (6 bases). CDR1 and CDR2 (germline): KGHDR, SFDVKD. V was pared by 3 bases and J by 5 bases, with 13 bases between. The CDR3 is 14 amino acids. As DNA, the CDR3 is TGTGCCACCAGTGATCCGAACAGGGCCCACGAGCAGTACTTC. Translating gives CATSDPNRAHEQYF.

The chain carries TRBV30 and TRBJ2-5; D unresolved. The CDR3 spans 11 residues. V was cut by 2 bases and J by 4 bases, with 5 bases left in between. The germline V gene encodes CDR1 GTSNPN and CDR2 SVGIG (reference sequence). The CDR3 DNA reads TGTGCCTGGAGTAACGGAGAGACCCAGTACTTC. Translating gives CAWSNGETQYF. Combining the CDR3 with reference TRBV30 and TRBJ2-5 gives the whole variable domain SQTIHQWPATLVQPVGSPLSLECTVEGTSNPNLYWYRQAAGRGLQLLFYSVGIGQISSEVPQNLSASRPQDRQFILSSKKLLLSDSGFYLCAWSNGETQYFGPGTRLLVL.

This clone was detected a few times. This chain uses TRBV19 with TRBJ1-5; D call uncertain. Germline assignment: CDR1 LNHDA and CDR2 SQIVND (reference sequence). Trimming took 1 base from V and 6 from J, leaving 16 bases between them. The CDR3 has 16 residues. In nucleotides, the CDR3 is TGTGCCAGTAGTATAGGAACGTCCTCTCTAAGTCAGCCCCAGCATTTT. Its protein product is CASSIGTSSLSQPQHF.

The chain has TRBV10-2 and TRBJ1-4, with 7 bases identical to TRBD1. Germline CDR1 and CDR2: WSHSY and SAAADI. The CDR3 is made up of 14 amino acids. Germline trimming cut 6 bases from V and 3 bases from J; bases unmatched to any gene: 4. The CDR3 protein is CASRPTGANEKLFF. In nucleotides, the CDR3 is TGCGCCAGCAGACCTACAGGGGCTAATGAAAAACTGTTTTTT.

The V gene is TRBV19, the J gene TRBJ2-2; a weak D match, TRBD2 (6 bases). Looked up from germline, CDR1 is LNHDA and CDR2 is SQIVND (reference sequence). With 6 bases removed from V and 0 bases from J, the gap between germline ends came to 11 bases. This CDR3 has 15 amino acids. CDR3 DNA: TGTGCCAGTAGGCTGGGACTGGCGAACACCGGGGAGCTGTTTTTT. Its translation is CASRLGLANTGELFF.

The V and J genes are TRBV7-6 and TRBJ2-5; D might be TRBD1 (6 bases). Per the germline V gene, CDR1 is SGHVS and CDR2 is FNYEAQ. This CDR3 has 14 amino acids. Trimming removed 5 bases at V and 5 bases at J, with 15 bases between. CDR3 in DNA: TGTGCCAGCAGCCCGCCTAGGGGGACGGAGACCCAGTACTTC. This codes for CASSPPRGTETQYF.

The chain is built from TRBV6-2 or TRBV6-3 and TRBJ2-2, with 7 positions matching TRBD2. CDR1 and CDR2 (germline): MNHEY, SVGEGT. This CDR3 region has 16 residues. With V trimmed by 6 bases and J by 3 bases, 10 bases remained unmatched. The DNA of the CDR3 is TGTGCCAGCAGCCCCCCTGGACTAGTGGACACCGGGGAGCTGTTTTTT. As protein: CASSPPGLVDTGELFF.

In DNA form, the CDR3 reads TGTGCCTGGAGTCCGGGACAACAGTATAGCAATCAGCCCCAGCATTTT. Encoded protein: CAWSPGQQYSNQPQHF. This chain links TRBV30 with TRBJ1-5, with D tentatively TRBD1 (6 bases). Germline V CDR1 and CDR2: GTSNPN, SVGIG (reference sequence). Deletions cut 2 bases from V and 0 bases from J, with 14 bases between. The CDR3 runs to 16 residues.

V is TRBV5-5 and J is TRBJ1-2; 9 nucleotides line up with TRBD1. Trimming at V came to 4 bases and at J to 3 bases, leaving 7 bases not matched to a gene. The germline V gene has CDR1 SGHKS and CDR2 YYEKEE (reference sequence). The length of the CDR3 is 15 residues. The CDR3 region is CASSPRQGDHYGYTF. As DNA, the CDR3 is TGTGCCAGCAGCCCGCGACAGGGGGACCACTATGGCTACACCTTC.

V usage is TRBV14 and J usage is TRBJ1-1, with D possibly TRBD1 on 6 matching bases. V shed 1 base and J shed 4 bases, with 19 bases lying between them. CDR3 length: 17 residues. Germline V gene data show CDR1 as SGHDN and CDR2 as FVKESK. This CDR3 is CASSQGFRGPRSTEAFF. CDR3 DNA sequence: TGTGCCAGCAGCCAAGGGTTCAGGGGCCCTCGGTCCACTGAAGCTTTCTTT. Based on the CDR3 plus reference TRBV14 and TRBJ1-1, the full variable domain is EAGVTQFPSHSVIEKGQTVTLRCDPISGHDNLYWYRRVMGKEIKFLLHFVKESKQDESGMPNNRFLAERTGGTYSTLKVQPAELEDSGVYFCASSQGFRGPRSTEAFFGQGTRLTVV.

V gene TRBV7-2 combines with J gene TRBJ2-3, with 11 bases aligning to TRBD2. Germline V gives CDR1 SGHTA, CDR2 FQGNSA. The CDR3 is made up of 15 amino acids. The ends lost 6 bases at V and 7 bases at J; junction bases unmatched: 9. The CDR3 region is CASRPSGGTGNTQYF. The CDR3 DNA follows: TGTGCCAGCAGGCCTAGCGGGGGGACGGGAAATACGCAGTATTTT.

This sequence joins TRBV6-1 and TRBJ1-2; D perhaps matches TRBD1 (6 bases). V lost 2 bases, J lost 3 bases, and 10 bases lay in between. The CDR3 length is 14 residues. Germline CDR1 MNHNS, CDR2 SASEGT. In nucleotides, the CDR3 is TGTGCCAGCAGTGAACGCAGGGGTCACTATGGCTACACCTTC. This codes for CASSERRGHYGYTF.

This chain joins TRBV5-1 and TRBJ2-3; TRBD1 aligns across 9 bases. This CDR3 spans 17 amino acids. Unmatched junction bases numbered 11, after V lost 4 bases and J lost 2 bases. Germline V lookup: CDR1 SGHRS, CDR2 YFSETQ. CDR3 protein: CASSQTPGQGITDTQYF. DNA of the CDR3: TGCGCCAGCAGCCAGACGCCGGGACAGGGAATCACAGATACGCAGTATTTT.

This chain links TRBV28 with TRBJ2-7, with D possibly matching TRBD1 (6 bases). Trimming pared 2 bases from V and 1 base from J, leaving 12 bases between. This CDR3 has 15 residues. Per germline, CDR1 MDHEN and CDR2 SYDVKM. The CDR3 region has the DNA TGTGCCAGCAGTTTAAAACAGGGCTGGTCCTACGAGCAGTACTTC. This codes for CASSLKQGWSYEQYF.

The chain employs TRBV14 and TRBJ2-5, with TRBD2 matching 9 bases. Unmatched junction bases numbered 4, after V lost 3 bases and J lost 5 bases. Germline lookup yields CDR1 SGHDN and CDR2 FVKESK. The CDR3 spans 14 residues. CDR3 sequence (DNA): TGTGCCAGCAGCCATAGCGGGGGCAGGGAGACCCAGTACTTC. Its translation is CASSHSGGRETQYF.

This sequence joins TRBV3-1 (or the pseudogene TRBV3-2) and TRBJ1-2; D possibly corresponds to TRBD1 (5 bases). The germline V gene has CDR1 LGHDT and CDR2 YNNKEL (reference sequence). The CDR3 consists of 17 residues. The V end lost 0 bases, the J end lost 7 bases, and 21 bases lay between the germline ends. The CDR3 sequence is CASSQDQDIPSSLGYTF. CDR3 bases: TGTGCCAGCAGCCAAGATCAGGACATACCCTCCTCTCTTGGCTACACCTTC.

The chain joins TRBV5-1 to TRBJ1-2; TRBD1 is a possible D gene (5 bases). Trimming took off 0 bases at V and 2 bases at J, with 5 bases between the two ends. Germline values: CDR1 SGHRS, CDR2 YFSETQ. The CDR3 runs to 13 residues. The CDR3 nucleotides are TGCGCCAGCAGCTTGGAGGGGAACTATGGCTACACCTTC. This encodes CASSLEGNYGYTF.

The rearrangement joins TRBV5-1 to TRBJ1-6, with 7 bases aligning to TRBD1. Germline values: CDR1 SGHRS, CDR2 YFSETQ. After removal of 3 bases from V and 0 bases from J, the junction contained 9 bases not matched to a gene. The CDR3 consists of 18 residues. The CDR3 DNA reads as TGCGCCAGCAGCTCGGAGACAGGGAGGCACTCCTATAATTCACCCCTCCACTTT. Protein product: CASSSETGRHSYNSPLHF.